This T cell receptor (beta chain) comes out of a study of beta chain features in type 1 diabetes. Findings of the study overall: Any HLA effect on TCRB rearrangement was left unresolved by small sub-analyses. In all four CD4+ subsets, TCRB CDR3 length was significantly, moderately reduced in type 1 diabetes.

The study reverse transcribed the entire isolated RNA, so it sequenced expressed TCRB transcripts. Here immunoSEQ multiplex PCR was the method, and the copy in TCRdb shows in-frame clones only, minus some. In the table there are about 450,000 clones, more than 9.5% of which are singletons. Concerning this clone: The antigen remains undetermined.

The CDR3 loop spans 15 amino acids. V was shortened by 10 bases and J by 2 bases, with 17 bases between the two germline ends. In germline, CDR1 is ENHRY, CDR2 SYGVKD. Sorting that relied on CD45RO/CCR7/CD25/CD127/CD95/CD27 yielded CD4+ naive, central memory, regulatory and stem cell-like memory cells. The sample was naive CD4+ T cells from blood. The TCR originated in a woman under 30 in good health. The chain has TRBV10-3 and TRBJ2-2, with D hard to call. The CDR3 sequence: CATMGNSANTGELFF. The CDR3 DNA follows: TGTGCCACCATGGGGAACAGTGCCAACACCGGGGAGCTGTTTTTT.